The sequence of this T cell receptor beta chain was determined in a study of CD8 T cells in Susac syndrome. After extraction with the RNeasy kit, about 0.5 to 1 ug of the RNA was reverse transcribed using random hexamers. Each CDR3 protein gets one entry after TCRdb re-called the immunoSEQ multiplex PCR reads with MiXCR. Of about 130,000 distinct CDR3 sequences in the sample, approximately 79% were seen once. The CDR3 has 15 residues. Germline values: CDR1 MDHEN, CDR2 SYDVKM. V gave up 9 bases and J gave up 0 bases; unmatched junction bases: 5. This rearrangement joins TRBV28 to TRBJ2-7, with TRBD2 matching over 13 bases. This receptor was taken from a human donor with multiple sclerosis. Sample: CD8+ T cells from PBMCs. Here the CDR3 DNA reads TGTGCCAGTCGACTAGCGGGGGGCCTCTCCTACGAGCAGTACTTC. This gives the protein CASRLAGGLSYEQYF.